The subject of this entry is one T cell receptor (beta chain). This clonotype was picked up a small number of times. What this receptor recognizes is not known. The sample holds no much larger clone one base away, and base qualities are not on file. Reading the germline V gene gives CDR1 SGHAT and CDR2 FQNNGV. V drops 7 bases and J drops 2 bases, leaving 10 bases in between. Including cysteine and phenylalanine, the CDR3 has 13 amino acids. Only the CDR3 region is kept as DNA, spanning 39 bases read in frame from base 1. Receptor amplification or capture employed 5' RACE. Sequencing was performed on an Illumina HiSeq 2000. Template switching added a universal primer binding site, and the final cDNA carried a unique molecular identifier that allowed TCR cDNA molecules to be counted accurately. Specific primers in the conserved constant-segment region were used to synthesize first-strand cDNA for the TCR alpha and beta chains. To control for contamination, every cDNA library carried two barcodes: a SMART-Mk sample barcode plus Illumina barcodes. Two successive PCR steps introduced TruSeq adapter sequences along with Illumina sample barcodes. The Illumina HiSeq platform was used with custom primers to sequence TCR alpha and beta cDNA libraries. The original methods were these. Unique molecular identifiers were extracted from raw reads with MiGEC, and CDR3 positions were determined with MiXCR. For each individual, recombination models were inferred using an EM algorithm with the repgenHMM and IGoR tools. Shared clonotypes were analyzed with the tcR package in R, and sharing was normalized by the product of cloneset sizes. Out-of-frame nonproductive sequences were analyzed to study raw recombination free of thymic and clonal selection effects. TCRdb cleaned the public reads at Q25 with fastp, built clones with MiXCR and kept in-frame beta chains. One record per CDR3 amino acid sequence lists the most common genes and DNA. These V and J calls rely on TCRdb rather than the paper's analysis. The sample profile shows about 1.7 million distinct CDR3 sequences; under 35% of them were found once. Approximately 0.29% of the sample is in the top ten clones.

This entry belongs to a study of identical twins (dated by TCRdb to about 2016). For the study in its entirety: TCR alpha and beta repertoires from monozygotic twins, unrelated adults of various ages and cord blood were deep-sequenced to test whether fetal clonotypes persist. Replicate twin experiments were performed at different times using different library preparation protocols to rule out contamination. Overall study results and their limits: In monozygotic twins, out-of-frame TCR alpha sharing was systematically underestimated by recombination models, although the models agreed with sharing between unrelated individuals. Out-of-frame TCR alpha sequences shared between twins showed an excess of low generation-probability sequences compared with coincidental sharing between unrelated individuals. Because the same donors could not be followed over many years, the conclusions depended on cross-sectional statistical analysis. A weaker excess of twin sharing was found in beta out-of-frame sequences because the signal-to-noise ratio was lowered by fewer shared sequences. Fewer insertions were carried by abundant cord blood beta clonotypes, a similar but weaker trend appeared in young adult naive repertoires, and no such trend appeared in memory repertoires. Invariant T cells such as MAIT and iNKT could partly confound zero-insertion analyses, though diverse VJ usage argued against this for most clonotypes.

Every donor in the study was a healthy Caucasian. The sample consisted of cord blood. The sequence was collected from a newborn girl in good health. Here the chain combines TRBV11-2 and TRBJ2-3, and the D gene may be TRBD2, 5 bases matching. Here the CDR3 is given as CASTRRFTDTQYF. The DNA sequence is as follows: TGTGCCAGCACCCGGAGGTTCACAGATACGCAGTATTTT.